One sample yielded the 22 T cell receptor beta chains listed below, sequenced in a study of response to subunit inactivated influenza vaccine. TCRdb ran MiXCR on the RT-PCR reads and lists one entry per CDR3 protein. The data contain roughly 630,000 distinct CDR3 sequences, approximately 15% of them singletons. This specimen consisted of PBMCs from blood, obtained 14 days before vaccination. The receptors here all came from a man aged 45-65 years who received an inactivated influenza vaccine.

This clonotype was counted only a few times. This chain links TRBV6-2 or TRBV6-3 with TRBJ2-1; 7 nucleotides match TRBD1. Trimming took 1 base from V and 0 from J; bases not matched to a gene: 0. CDR1 and CDR2 (germline): MNHEY, SVGEGT. CDR3 length: 15 amino acids. CDR3 residues: CASSYWDSSYNEQFF. In DNA form, the CDR3 reads TGTGCCAGCAGTTACTGGGACAGCTCCTACAATGAGCAGTTCTTC.

The gene calls are TRBV2 and TRBJ2-4; D not resolved. Trimming took off 1 base at V and 16 bases at J, with 11 bases between the two ends. Germline CDR1 is SNHLY and CDR2 is FYNNEI. CDR3 length: 11 amino acids. CDR3 region: CASSEGTHLYF. The CDR3 DNA reads as TGTGCCAGCAGTGAAGGGACCCATCTATACTTC. Filled out from reference TRBV2 and TRBJ2-4, the complete variable domain reads EPEVTQTPSHQVTQMGQEVILRCVPISNHLYFYWYRQILGQKVEFLVSFYNNEISEKSEIFDDQFSVERPDGSNFTLKIRSTKLEDSAMYFCASSEGTHLYFGAGTRLSVL.

This clonotype was counted only a few times. The gene calls are TRBV15 and TRBJ2-1, with D perhaps matching TRBD1 (5 bases). V lost 1 base to trimming and J lost 2 bases, with 12 bases between them. The CDR3 totals 16 residues. Germline values: CDR1 LNHNV, CDR2 YYDKDF (reference sequence). The CDR3 here is CATSRAPGRTYNEQFF. DNA for the CDR3: TGTGCCACCAGCAGAGCGCCAGGGCGTACCTACAATGAGCAGTTCTTC.

This clonotype was seen ten or more times. The chain recombines TRBV12-3 or TRBV12-4 with TRBJ2-7; TRBD2 is a possible D gene (5 bases). The V end lost 1 base, the J end lost 4 bases, and 8 bases lay between the germline ends. The CDR3 spans 13 residues. The CDR3 DNA reads TGTGCCAGCAGTTTAGGGGGAGTTTACGAGCAGTACTTC. Its protein product is CASSLGGVYEQYF.

The chain has TRBV10-3 and TRBJ2-6; D remains ambiguous. The germline gives CDR1 ENHRY, CDR2 SYGVKD. The CDR3 is 15 residues long. V lost 10 bases and J lost 0, with 13 bases in between. CDR3 DNA sequence: TGTGCCAGCCATTCAGCAATCTCTGGGGCCAACGTCCTGACTTTC. Protein sequence: CASHSAISGANVLTF.

V gene TRBV7-2 combines with J gene TRBJ2-5; D tentatively fits TRBD1 or TRBD2 (5 bases each). V dropped 4 bases and J dropped 1 base, with 10 bases sitting between them. Germline V gene data show CDR1 as SGHTA and CDR2 as FQGNSA. CDR3 length equals 14 residues. CDR3: CASSYPGAQETQYF. Here the CDR3 DNA reads TGTGCCAGCAGCTACCCCGGGGCCCAAGAGACCCAGTACTTC.

This clonotype turned up a few times. The chain recombines TRBV4-1 with TRBJ2-7; D unresolved. Trimming shortened V by 2 bases and J by 0 bases, and 11 bases separated the two germline ends. The CDR3 runs to 15 residues. Germline CDR1 reads MGHRA; CDR2 reads YSYEKL. The CDR3, as DNA: TGCGCCAGCAGCCAATTTGACACCCGCTCCTACGAGCAGTACTTC. It encodes CASSQFDTRSYEQYF.

This clonotype was counted between two and nine times. V and J are TRBV7-6 and TRBJ2-7; D not resolved. The CDR3 runs to 14 residues. Germline values: CDR1 SGHVS, CDR2 FNYEAQ. V was clipped by 2 bases and J by 1 base, with 9 bases between them. The CDR3 sequence: CASSLQDKSYEQYF. For the CDR3, the DNA is TGTGCCAGCAGCTTACAAGACAAATCCTACGAGCAGTACTTC.

This clonotype was found a few times. The V call is TRBV4-3, the J call TRBJ1-2, with D tentatively TRBD1 (5 bases). The germline V and J ends were trimmed by 2 bases and 6 bases, with 16 bases remaining between them. This CDR3 comprises 15 residues. Germline CDR1 and CDR2: LGHNA and YSLEER. Written as DNA, the CDR3 is TGCGCCAGCAGCCAACTGGGGACCGCGGGTGATGGCTACACCTTC. Translated, it gives CASSQLGTAGDGYTF.

The V gene is TRBV12-3 or TRBV12-4, the J gene TRBJ2-3, with D unclear. The CDR3 loop spans 16 amino acids. The V and J ends lost 3 bases and 0 bases respectively, with 13 bases between them. Here the CDR3 reads CASSLGSATSTDTQYF. The CDR3, as DNA: TGTGCCAGCAGTTTGGGGTCGGCTACTAGCACAGATACGCAGTATTTT.

The rearrangement uses TRBV7-2 and TRBJ1-1, with TRBD1 matching 11 bases. The CDR3 spans 16 residues. The junction had 13 bases not matched to a gene; V was cut back by 8 bases and J by 5 bases. The germline gives CDR1 SGHTA, CDR2 FQGNSA. CDR3: CASLRPPGTGGTEAFF. The CDR3 DNA sequence: TGTGCCAGCCTAAGACCACCCGGGACAGGGGGAACTGAAGCTTTCTTT.

V is TRBV7-2 and J is TRBJ2-5; D could derive from TRBD1 or TRBD2 (5 bases each). V was shortened by 2 bases and J by 5 bases, with 12 bases between the two germline ends. Germline V gene data show CDR1 as SGHTA and CDR2 as FQGNSA. This CDR3 comprises 14 residues. The CDR3 here is CASSLIPGAETQYF. DNA of the CDR3: TGTGCCAGCAGCTTAATACCCGGGGCGGAGACCCAGTACTTC.

The chain joins TRBV5-4 to TRBJ2-5; maybe TRBD2 (6 bases). V was clipped by 4 bases and J by 4 bases, with 17 bases between them. From germline, CDR1 is SGHNT and CDR2 YYREEE (reference sequence). This CDR3 is 15 amino acids long. For the CDR3, the DNA is TGTGCCAGCAGCCGGACCCAGGGAGCGGGAGAGACCCAGTACTTC. Amino acids: CASSRTQGAGETQYF.

This clonotype was detected only a few times. The rearrangement links TRBV5-1 to TRBJ2-5; a possible D gene is TRBD1 (5 bases). Trimming stripped 0 bases from V and 4 bases from J, with 13 bases between. Germline values: CDR1 SGHRS, CDR2 YFSETQ. The length of the CDR3 is 15 residues. The CDR3 sequence is CASSLEGREGETQYF. CDR3 nucleotide sequence: TGCGCCAGCAGCTTGGAGGGCAGGGAAGGAGAGACCCAGTACTTC.

V gene TRBV10-3 combines with J gene TRBJ2-1; 8 nucleotides align to TRBD2. With 7 bases clipped from V and 1 base from J, the junction kept 9 bases outside the gene matches. This CDR3 region has 16 residues. CDR1 is ENHRY, CDR2 SYGVKD, per germline. The CDR3 is CAITPDAGGSYNEQFF. The CDR3 DNA sequence: TGTGCCATCACCCCCGACGCGGGGGGTTCCTACAATGAGCAGTTCTTC.

This clonotype was detected ten times or more. An end of the junction differs from the germline gene, which may be a read error. The gene calls are TRBV6-5 and TRBJ1-1; perhaps TRBD1 as D (5 bases). The CDR3 runs to 15 residues. Germline lookup yields CDR1 MNHEY and CDR2 SVGAGI. The CDR3 loop reads CASSYDPGVKTEAFF. In nucleotides, the CDR3 is TGTGCCAGCAGTTACGACCCGGGGGTGAAGACTGAAGCTTTCTTT.

This sequence joins TRBV7-2 and TRBJ2-1; TRBD1 is a possible D gene (5 bases). Trimming shortened V by 1 base and J by 4 bases, and 11 bases separated the two germline ends. Germline-derived CDR1 and CDR2 are SGHTA and FQGNSA. This CDR3 has 15 residues. The CDR3 sequence is CASSLEGMPYNEQFF. The DNA for the CDR3 is TGTGCCAGCAGCTTAGAGGGGATGCCATACAATGAGCAGTTCTTC.

This clonotype appeared many times. This chain links TRBV27 with TRBJ1-1; tentatively, D is TRBD1 (5 bases). V was shortened by 5 bases and J by 1 base, with 14 bases between the two germline ends. The CDR3 is made up of 15 amino acids. Germline assignment: CDR1 MNHEY and CDR2 SMNVEV (reference sequence). The CDR3 nucleotides are TGTGCCAGCAGTCTGCAGGGTGGGAGGAACACTGAAGCTTTCTTT. Translation gives CASSLQGGRNTEAFF.

The rearrangement joins TRBV7-9 to TRBJ2-2; a possible D gene is TRBD1 (6 bases). V lost 1 base, J lost 7 bases, and 16 bases lay in between. CDR3 length: 16 residues. Germline assignment: CDR1 SEHNR and CDR2 FQNEAQ (reference sequence). Written as DNA, the CDR3 is TGTGCCAGCAGCTTAGGAAGTCAGGGGTTCGGCGGGGAGCTGTTTTTT. Its translation is CASSLGSQGFGGELFF.

This clonotype was observed a few times. The chain joins TRBV5-6 to TRBJ2-7; D gene ambiguous. Trimming took off 4 bases at V and 9 bases at J, with 17 bases between the two ends. The CDR3 extends over 13 amino acids. The germline V gene encodes CDR1 SGHDT and CDR2 YYEEEE. The CDR3 DNA reads as TGTGCCAGCAGCGCCATGTCTACGAGTGGGCAGTACTTC. It yields the protein CASSAMSTSGQYF.

This clonotype was counted between two and nine times. The chain's CDR3 is CASSLNGRGYTF. CDR3 bases: TGTGCCAGCAGTTTAAACGGTCGTGGCTACACCTTC. The chain has TRBV12-3 or TRBV12-4 and TRBJ1-2; D gene uncertain. With 2 bases removed from V and 7 bases from J, the gap between germline ends came to 8 bases. The CDR3 is made up of 12 amino acids.

The rearrangement links TRBV9 to TRBJ1-3; D remains ambiguous. The CDR3 sequence is 15 residues long. The V end was cut by 6 bases, the J end by 4 bases, with 17 bases between. Germline assignment: CDR1 SGDLS and CDR2 YYNGEE. CDR3 loop: CASTPNVVGGNTIYF. Here the CDR3 DNA reads TGTGCCAGCACCCCCAACGTGGTGGGGGGAAACACCATATATTTT. Combining the CDR3 with reference TRBV9 and TRBJ1-3 gives the whole variable domain DSGVTQTPKHLITATGQRVTLRCSPRSGDLSVYWYQQSLDQGLQFLIQYYNGEERAKGNILERFSAQQFPDLHSELNLSSLELGDSALYFCASTPNVVGGNTIYFGEGSWLTVV.